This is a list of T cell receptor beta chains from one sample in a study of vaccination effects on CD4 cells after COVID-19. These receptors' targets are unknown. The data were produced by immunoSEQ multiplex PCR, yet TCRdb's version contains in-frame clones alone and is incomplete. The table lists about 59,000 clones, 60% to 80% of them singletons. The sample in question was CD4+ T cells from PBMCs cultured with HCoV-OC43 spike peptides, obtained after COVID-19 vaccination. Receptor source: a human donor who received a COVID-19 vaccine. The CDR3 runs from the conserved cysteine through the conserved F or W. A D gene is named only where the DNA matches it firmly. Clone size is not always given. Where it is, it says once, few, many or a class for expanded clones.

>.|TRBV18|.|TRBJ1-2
CASSPGRNYGYTF
TGTGCCAGCTCACCTGGACGTAACTATGGCTACACCTTC
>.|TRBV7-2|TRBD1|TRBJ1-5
CASSRGTGGLNQPQHF
TGTGCCAGCAGCAGAGGGACAGGGGGTCTCAATCAGCCCCAGCATTTT
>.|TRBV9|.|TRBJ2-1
CASSVVGGGGEQFF
TGTGCCAGCAGCGTAGTGGGAGGGGGAGGAGAGCAGTTCTTC
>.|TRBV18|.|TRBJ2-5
CAGSSGAETQYF
TGTGCCGGGTCATCCGGGGCCGAGACCCAGTACTTC
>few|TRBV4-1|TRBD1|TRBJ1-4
CASSPGTGFEKLFF
TGCGCCAGCAGCCCCGGGACAGGGTTTGAAAAACTGTTTTTT
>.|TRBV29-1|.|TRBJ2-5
CSESKETQYF
TGCAGCGAATCTAAAGAGACCCAGTACTTC
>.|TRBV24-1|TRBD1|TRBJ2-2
CATMDRGISGELFF
TGTGCCACCATGGACAGGGGGATATCCGGGGAGCTGTTTTTT
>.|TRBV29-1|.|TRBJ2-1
CSVSGGGLDEQFF
TGCAGCGTGAGCGGAGGGGGCTTAGATGAGCAGTTCTTC
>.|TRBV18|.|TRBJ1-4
CASSPPRARGLELFF
TGTGCCAGCTCACCACCGAGGGCGCGTGGGTTGGAACTGTTTTTT
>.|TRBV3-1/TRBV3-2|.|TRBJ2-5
CASSQIGGRRGTQYF
TGTGCCAGCAGCCAAATTGGAGGGAGACGAGGGACCCAGTACTTC
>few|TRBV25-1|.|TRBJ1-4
CASSEYPPHIPTNEKLFF
TGTGCCAGCAGTGAATACCCCCCGCATATACCAACTAATGAAAAACTGTTTTTT
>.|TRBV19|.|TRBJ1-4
CASSSGLGNEKLFF
TGTGCCAGTAGTAGCGGGCTGGGGAATGAAAAACTGTTTTTT
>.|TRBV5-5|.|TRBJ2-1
CASSPRTNTYNEQFF
TGTGCCAGCAGCCCGAGGACCAACACTTACAATGAGCAGTTCTTC
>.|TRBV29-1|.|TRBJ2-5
CSVSRQGKETQYF
TGCAGCGTCTCTCGGCAGGGTAAAGAGACCCAGTACTTC
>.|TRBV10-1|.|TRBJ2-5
CASSNRRGETQYF
TGCGCCAGCAGTAATCGCAGGGGAGAGACCCAGTACTTC
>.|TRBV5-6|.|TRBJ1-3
CASSLLGRPILGGNTIYF
TGTGCCAGCAGCTTGTTAGGACGACCGATCTTGGGCGGAAACACCATATATTTT
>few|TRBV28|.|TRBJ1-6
CASSLAGNGYLNSPLHF
TGTGCCAGCAGTTTAGCGGGCAATGGGTATCTGAATTCACCCCTCCACTTT
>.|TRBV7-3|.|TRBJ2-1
CASSLDGYNEQFF
TGTGCCAGCAGCTTAGACGGTTACAATGAGCAGTTCTTC
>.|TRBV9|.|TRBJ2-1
CASSVWGGPYNEQFF
TGTGCCAGCAGCGTATGGGGGGGCCCCTACAATGAGCAGTTCTTC
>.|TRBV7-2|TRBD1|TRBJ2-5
CASLPDRGLETQYF
TGTGCCAGCCTCCCGGACAGGGGGCTTGAGACCCAGTACTTC
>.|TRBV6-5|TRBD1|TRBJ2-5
CASRRHRGEETQYF
TGTGCCAGCAGACGACACAGGGGTGAAGAGACCCAGTACTTC
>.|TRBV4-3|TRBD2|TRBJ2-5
CASSQDHLAGIIVETQYF
TGCGCCAGCAGCCAAGATCACCTAGCGGGGATTATAGTGGAGACCCAGTACTTC
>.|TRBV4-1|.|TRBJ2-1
CASSQVTGPPYNEQFF
TGCGCCAGCAGCCAAGTCACGGGGCCCCCCTACAATGAGCAGTTCTTC
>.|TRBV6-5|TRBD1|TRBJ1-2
CASSWGQGPSGYTF
TGTGCCAGCAGTTGGGGACAGGGCCCCAGTGGCTACACCTTC
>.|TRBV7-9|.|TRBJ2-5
CASSLVVETQYF
TGTGCCAGCAGCTTAGTAGTTGAGACCCAGTACTTC
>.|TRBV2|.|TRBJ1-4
CASSWTATNEKLFF
TGTGCCAGCAGTTGGACCGCAACTAATGAAAAACTGTTTTTT
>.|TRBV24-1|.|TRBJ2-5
CATSVSSMETQYF
TGTGCCACCAGTGTTTCCAGCATGGAGACCCAGTACTTC
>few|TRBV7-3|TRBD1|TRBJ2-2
CASSATGGAELFF
TGTGCCAGCAGCGCAACAGGGGGCGCGGAGCTGTTTTTT
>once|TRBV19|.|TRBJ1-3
CASSIIANSGNTIYF
TGTGCCAGTAGTATCATAGCCAACTCTGGAAACACCATATATTTT
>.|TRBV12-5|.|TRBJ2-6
CASGLVRQNVLTF
TGTGCTAGTGGTTTGGTACGGCAGAACGTCCTGACTTTC
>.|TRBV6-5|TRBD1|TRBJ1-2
CASRDRDVHGYTF
TGTGCCAGCAGGGACAGGGATGTTCATGGCTACACCTTC